This T cell receptor beta chain is from a study of T cells after yellow fever vaccination. Study as a whole: SMART-Seq v4 Ultra Low Input prepared libraries from low-cell fractions.

One entry per CDR3 protein, called by TCRdb with MiXCR from the 5' RACE reads. The sample holds nearly 550,000 distinct CDR3 sequences, less than 20% seen once. Trimming pared 2 bases from V and 9 bases from J, leaving 11 bases between. Germline V gene sequence: CDR1 DFQATT, CDR2 SNEGSKA (reference sequence). The CDR3 contains 12 residues. The sequence came from a young man who received the YFV17D yellow fever vaccine. The starting material was PBMCs, obtained 15 days after the yellow fever booster vaccination. The chain is built from TRBV20-1 and TRBJ2-1; D might be TRBD2 (5 bases). For the CDR3, the DNA is TGCAGTGCTAGACCTACTAGGTTTGAGCAGTTCTTC. Amino acids: CSARPTRFEQFF.